This T cell receptor beta chain is drawn from a study of control samples from healthy donors and cancer patients. This CDR3 is built from 15 residues. Trimming took off 3 bases at V and 5 bases at J, with 14 bases between the two ends. CDR1 MNHNY and CDR2 SVGAGI come from the germline V gene (reference sequence). Repertoires were generated with immunoSEQ multiplex PCR, while TCRdb's copy carries only in-frame clones and drops some. Of 140,000 to 150,000 clones listed, 80% to 95% are singletons. Sequenced sample: blood. This TCR was sampled from a man younger than 45 in good health. This sequence joins TRBV6-6 and TRBJ1-5; D gene unclear. DNA of the CDR3: TGTGCCAGCAGTTATTGGGGAACGGAAGATCAGCCCCAGCATTTT. Protein product: CASSYWGTEDQPQHF.